This TCR beta chain stems from a study of CD8+CD57+ T cells in acquired aplastic anemia. Study at large: The average for DNA from sorted CD4+ and CD8+ cells was about 2.9 ug. CD4+ reads averaged roughly 10 million in healthy donors. Whole-study findings and limits: There were over 25 CD8+ CDR3 sequences that occurred in both patients and controls. No significant patient-versus-control difference appeared in CD8+ Simpson's diversity.

Germline V gives CDR1 SGHTA, CDR2 FQGNSA. The CDR3 spans 15 residues. Regarding this clonotype: Its specificity is unknown. A junction end diverges from the germline sequence, so it may reflect a read error.

Profiling of TCR beta VDJ combinations and CDR3 sequences used genomic DNA as template. In TCRdb, the reads were re-called with MiXCR into one record per CDR3 protein. The sample contains some 410,000 distinct CDR3 sequences, 60% to 80% of which appear only once. The gene calls are TRBV7-2 and TRBJ2-1, with D perhaps TRBD2 (5 bases). The receptor comes from a human donor in good health, serving as a control. The sample consisted of sorted CD4+, CD8+, or CD8+CD57+ T cells (not recorded which) from PBMCs. The CDR3 DNA sequence: TGTACTAGCAGCTGTGAGCACACAGCGGCTAATCAGCAGTTCTTC. Amino acid sequence: CTSSCEHTAANQQFF.